Below are 7 T cell receptor beta chains sequenced from a single sample in a study of Ad26.COV2.S vaccination and SARS-CoV-2 variants. Indicated treatment: 15 to 20 received Ad26.COV2.S at low or high dose, single or two shots; roughly 5 received placebo; per-sample allocation not given. Each sample was drawn 63 days after the first injection (of vaccine or placebo). Data came from immunoSEQ multiplex PCR; TCRdb stores just in-frame clones and leaves some out. The data contain some 340,000 clones, roughly 80% of them seen just once; the ten biggest clones take up 2% to 2.5%. Specimen: peripheral blood, collected in a trial of Ad26.COV2.S vaccine versus placebo. Source of these receptors: a person between 18 and 60 years old who received the Ad26.COV2.S COVID-19 vaccine or a placebo.

V usage is TRBV5-4 and J usage is TRBJ2-7, with D possibly matching TRBD2 (6 bases). V was pared by 4 bases and J by 2 bases, with 16 bases between. The length of the CDR3 is 15 residues. Germline V gene data show CDR1 as SGHNT and CDR2 as YYREEE (reference sequence). The chain's CDR3 is CASSPIGEAPYEQYF. The DNA of the CDR3 is TGTGCCAGCAGCCCAATAGGGGAGGCCCCCTACGAGCAGTACTTC.

This chain joins TRBV29-1 and TRBJ1-4; D is unclear. The CDR3 totals 12 residues. CDR1 is SQVTM and CDR2 is ANQGSEA in the germline V gene. The V gene lost 7 bases and the J gene lost 3 bases, with 9 bases spanning the gap. Here the CDR3 reads CSAIKANEKLFF. CDR3 DNA: TGCAGCGCGATTAAGGCTAATGAAAAACTGTTTTTT. Based on the CDR3 plus reference TRBV29-1 and TRBJ1-4, the full variable domain is SAVISQKPSRDICQRGTSLTIQCQVDSQVTMMFWYRQQPGQSLTLIATANQGSEATYESGFVIDKFPISRPNLTFSTLTVSNMSPEDSSIYLCSAIKANEKLFFGSGTQLSVL.

The V call is TRBV6-5, the J call TRBJ2-5; the D is unclear. Per germline, CDR1 MNHEY and CDR2 SVGAGI. This CDR3 contains 14 residues. Deletions cut 2 bases from V and 1 base from J, with 8 bases between. CDR3 loop: CASSYQISQETQYF. For the CDR3, the DNA is TGTGCCAGCAGTTACCAGATTTCCCAAGAGACCCAGTACTTC.

V gene TRBV28 combines with J gene TRBJ1-6; D is perhaps TRBD1 (6 bases). Germline V gene lookup returns CDR1 MDHEN and CDR2 SYDVKM. The CDR3 has 16 amino acids. Trimming removed 6 bases at V and 10 bases at J, with 22 bases between. The CDR3, as DNA: TGTGCCAGCAGCTCCGACCTGAACAGGGTACGGTCACCCCTCCACTTT. Protein: CASSSDLNRVRSPLHF. The complete variable domain, with remaining parts taken from reference TRBV28 and TRBJ1-6, reads DVKVTQSSRYLVKRTGEKVFLECVQDMDHENMFWYRQDPGLGLRLIYFSYDVKMKEKGDIPEGYSVSREKKERFSLILESASTNQTSMYLCASSSDLNRVRSPLHFGNGTRLTVT.

This chain connects TRBV28 to TRBJ1-2; TRBD1 might be the D (6 bases). The CDR3 totals 18 residues. CDR1 and CDR2 (germline): MDHEN, SYDVKM. Deletions cut 5 bases from V and 6 bases from J, with 28 bases between. CDR3 nucleotide sequence: TGTGCCAGCAGTACATCTTCTAAAACCCGGGGGCTCGGGAATGGCTACACCTTC. Translating gives CASSTSSKTRGLGNGYTF.

The chain carries TRBV7-2 and TRBJ1-1; D gene unclear. Germline loops: CDR1 SGHTA, CDR2 FQGNSA. The CDR3 consists of 14 residues. Deletions cut 5 bases from V and 2 bases from J, with 12 bases between. CDR3 sequence: CASSPKRYNTEAFF. The CDR3 DNA is TGTGCCAGCAGCCCGAAGAGGTATAACACTGAAGCTTTCTTT. Based on the CDR3 plus reference TRBV7-2 and TRBJ1-1, the full variable domain is GAGVSQSPSNKVTEKGKDVELRCDPISGHTALYWYRQSLGQGLEFLIYFQGNSAPDKSGLPSDRFSAERTGGSVSTLTIQRTQQEDSAVYLCASSPKRYNTEAFFGQGTRLTVV.

In its sample, this clone was seen once. The chain joins TRBV9 to TRBJ1-3, with a possible D match to TRBD1 (6 bases). Between the trimmed V and J ends, which lost 1 base and 8 bases, there was a span of 10 bases. Germline CDR1 is SGDLS and CDR2 is YYNGEE. The CDR3 covers 13 residues. CDR3 sequence (DNA): TGTGCCAGCAGCGTACCAGGGGTTGACACCATATATTTT. Translated, it gives CASSVPGVDTIYF.